This TCR beta chain appears in the sequencing data of a study of beta chain features in type 1 diabetes. Study background: Regarding age, gender and cell yields, patients proved similar to healthy donors. Study-level results: For Type 1 diabetes patients, all four CD4+ subsets carried TCRB CDR3s that were moderately but significantly shorter. Naive, central memory and regulatory TCRB repertoires appeared more similar among patients than healthy donors.

CDR1 is SGHTA and CDR2 is FQGNSA in the germline V gene. The CDR3 covers 13 residues. Trimming at V came to 4 bases and at J to 5 bases, leaving 2 bases not matched to a gene. This clone was observed a few times. Its specificity is unknown. The investigators reverse transcribed all of the isolated RNA, so they sequenced expressed TCRB transcripts. The data were produced by immunoSEQ multiplex PCR, yet TCRdb's version contains in-frame clones alone and is incomplete. The sample consists of some 360,000 clones, roughly 9.8% of them appearing once. Via CD45RO/CCR7/CD25/CD127/CD95/CD27, cells of the CD4+ naive, central memory, regulatory and stem cell-like memory subsets were sorted.

The V gene is TRBV7-2, the J gene TRBJ1-5, with 7 nucleotides matching TRBD1. Sequencing was done on a sample of central memory CD4+ T cells from blood. This sequence originates from a man aged 30 to 45 with type 1 diabetes. CDR3: CASSSQGHQPQHF. CDR3 sequence (DNA): TGTGCCAGCAGCTCACAGGGGCATCAGCCCCAGCATTTT.